The 20 T cell receptor beta chains listed next were all sequenced from one sample in a study of T cells in Graves' hyperthyroidism and ophthalmopathy. TCR beta CDR3 regions were amplified from RNA. A set of HTBI primers served as the primers for a first-round RT-PCR of the TCR CDR3. TCRdb itself ran the multiplex PCR reads through MiXCR, one entry per CDR3 protein. The repertoire has around 540,000 distinct CDR3 sequences, around 15% of them found once; the top ten carry approximately 30%. Sequencing input: blood. Receptors were obtained from a woman aged 25 to 45 with Graves' ophthalmopathy.

Many counts were recorded for this clonotype. The chain joins TRBV12-3 or TRBV12-4 to TRBJ2-7; D gene unclear. Trimming shortened V by 4 bases and J by 5 bases, and 9 bases separated the two germline ends. The CDR3 loop spans 12 amino acids. The CDR3 nucleotides are TGTGCCAGCAGTTGGGTACCGGACGAGCAGTACTTC. Its protein is CASSWVPDEQYF.

There are a few counts of this clonotype. The genes are TRBV20-1 and TRBJ2-1, with D possibly being TRBD2 (6 bases). CDR1 is DFQATT and CDR2 is SNEGSKA in the germline V gene (reference sequence). CDR3 size: 12 residues. V shed 1 base and J shed 8 bases, with 9 bases lying between them. The CDR3 loop is CSARAGDHEQFF. The DNA for the CDR3 is TGCAGTGCTAGAGCGGGAGATCATGAGCAGTTCTTC.

This clonotype has more than one count but fewer than ten. V and J are TRBV19 and TRBJ2-5; 16 bases are a match to TRBD2. V lost 10 bases, J lost 4 bases, and 3 bases stayed unmatched. Looked up from germline, CDR1 is LNHDA and CDR2 is SQIVND (reference sequence). This CDR3 region has 14 residues. DNA for the CDR3: TGTGCCACGGGACTAGCGGGAGGGCGAGAGACCCAGTACTTC. It specifies CATGLAGGRETQYF.

The DNA for the CDR3 is TGTGCCAGTAGTCCACGGACGGACAGGGAGAATGAGCAGTTCTTC. It codes for CASSPRTDRENEQFF. The rearrangement joins TRBV19 to TRBJ2-1, with 8 positions matching TRBD1. With 5 bases clipped from V and 7 bases from J, the junction kept 10 bases outside the gene matches. The CDR3 consists of 15 residues. In germline, CDR1 is LNHDA, CDR2 SQIVND (reference sequence).

In its sample, this clonotype was seen a few times. V usage is TRBV5-4 and J usage is TRBJ2-1; D perhaps matches TRBD2 (6 bases). Germline V gene sequence: CDR1 SGHNT, CDR2 YYREEE (reference sequence). The CDR3 consists of 15 residues. Trimming cost V 0 bases and J 6 bases, with 13 bases left between them. The CDR3 sequence is CASSLGRGSRNEQFF. DNA of the CDR3: TGTGCCAGCAGCTTGGGGCGGGGTTCGCGCAATGAGCAGTTCTTC.

V is TRBV6-5 and J is TRBJ1-1; tentatively, D is TRBD1 (5 bases). V lost 0 bases to trimming and J lost 4 bases, with 18 bases between them. The germline V gene has CDR1 MNHEY and CDR2 SVGAGI. The CDR3 runs to 17 residues. The CDR3 spells CASSYSVRGPAGTEAFF. In DNA, the CDR3 is TGTGCCAGCAGTTACTCGGTACGGGGCCCGGCAGGCACTGAAGCTTTCTTT.

This clonotype was seen repeatedly, ten times or more. V gene TRBV12-3 or TRBV12-4 combines with J gene TRBJ2-1, with D hard to call. This CDR3 region has 12 residues. V was shortened by 3 bases and J by 8 bases, with 8 bases between the two germline ends. The CDR3 region has the DNA TGTGCCAGCAGTTTCGCCCTTGATGAGCAGTTCTTC. Translated, it gives CASSFALDEQFF.

This clonotype has at least ten counts. Here the CDR3 DNA reads TGTGCCAGTGGAAACACGGGACCGCGCTACGAGCAGTACTTC. As protein: CASGNTGPRYEQYF. This chain joins TRBV11-2 and TRBJ2-7; D is perhaps TRBD1 or TRBD2 (5 bases each). The ends were cut back, 9 bases at V and 3 bases at J, with 18 bases in the middle. The germline gives CDR1 SGHAT, CDR2 FQNNGV. The CDR3 contains 14 residues.

The rearrangement uses TRBV6-2 or TRBV6-3 and TRBJ2-3; 13 bases match TRBD2. After removal of 2 bases from V and 7 bases from J, the junction contained 15 bases not matched to a gene. Germline V gene sequence: CDR1 MNHEY, CDR2 SVGEGT. This CDR3 has 19 amino acids. CDR3 amino acids: CASSYKVAWTSGSRNTQYF. CDR3 DNA sequence: TGTGCCAGCAGTTACAAGGTGGCTTGGACTAGCGGGAGCAGGAATACGCAGTATTTT.

The rearrangement links TRBV3-1 to TRBJ2-1, with D unclear. The CDR3 spans 11 residues. The V gene lost 4 bases and the J gene lost 10 bases, with 8 bases spanning the gap. Germline CDR1 and CDR2: LGHDT and YNNKEL (reference sequence). CDR3 sequence (DNA): TGTGCCAGCAGCCTGTATCTCGAGCAGTTCTTC. Amino acid sequence: CASSLYLEQFF.

The rearrangement links TRBV12-3 or TRBV12-4 to TRBJ1-1; no firm D call. The CDR3 consists of 13 residues. Trimming pared 5 bases from V and 4 bases from J, leaving 11 bases between. The DNA for the CDR3 is TGTGCCAGCAGTCGTACGTCGGGCACTGAAGCTTTCTTT. It translates to CASSRTSGTEAFF.

Ten or more counts support this clonotype. The rearrangement links TRBV3-1 to TRBJ1-4; 8 positions match TRBD1. Germline V CDR1 and CDR2: LGHDT, YNNKEL (reference sequence). After removal of 1 base from V and 7 bases from J, the junction contained 5 bases not matched to a gene. The CDR3 is 15 amino acids. CDR3 protein: CASSQAGTGAEKLFF. The CDR3 coding sequence is TGTGCCAGCAGCCAAGCCGGGACAGGAGCTGAAAAACTGTTTTTT.

The chain has TRBV7-6 and TRBJ2-3, with D tentatively TRBD2 (5 bases). The CDR3 is 15 amino acids. Trimming took off 3 bases at V and 0 bases at J, with 10 bases between the two ends. The germline CDR1 and CDR2 sequences are SGHVS and FNYEAQ. This CDR3 is CASSLLLGSTDTQYF. CDR3 in DNA: TGTGCCAGCAGCTTGTTACTAGGGAGCACAGATACGCAGTATTTT.

This clonotype showed up many times. This chain links TRBV7-3 with TRBJ2-6; D assignment may be TRBD1 or TRBD2 (5 bases each). This CDR3 has 13 amino acids. Germline V lookup: CDR1 SGHTA, CDR2 FQGTGA. V lost 2 bases, J lost 14 bases, and 13 bases lay in between. Written as DNA, the CDR3 is TGTGCCAGCAGCTTATTCGCCTGGGACCTCCTGACTTTC. It encodes CASSLFAWDLLTF. Filled out from reference TRBV7-3 and TRBJ2-6, the complete variable domain reads GAGVSQTPSNKVTEKGKYVELRCDPISGHTALYWYRQSLGQGPEFLIYFQGTGAADDSGLPNDRFFAVRPEGSVSTLKIQRTERGDSAVYLCASSLFAWDLLTFGAGSRLTVL.

Only one count was recorded for this clonotype. A much larger clone sits a single nucleotide away, making a read error possible. The chain has TRBV20-1 and TRBJ2-1, with D perhaps given as TRBD1 or TRBD2 (5 bases each). The CDR3 is made up of 11 amino acids. From germline, CDR1 is DFQATT and CDR2 SNEGSKA (reference sequence). CDR3 in DNA: TGCAGTCCTGGGGACCACAATAAGCAGTTCTTC. Its protein is CSPGDHNKQFF.

This clonotype was counted between two and nine times. The chain employs TRBV4-1 and TRBJ1-5; D not resolved. With 2 bases removed from V and 4 bases from J, the gap between germline ends came to 9 bases. Germline V lookup: CDR1 MGHRA, CDR2 YSYEKL. The CDR3 loop spans 14 amino acids. The CDR3 protein is CASSQYSVNQPQHF. As DNA, the CDR3 is TGCGCCAGCAGCCAATACAGTGTAAATCAGCCCCAGCATTTT.

This clonotype was observed at least ten times. In DNA form, the CDR3 reads TGTGCCAGCAGTTCCGGGACAGGGGGGAACACTGAAGCTTTCTTT. Residues: CASSSGTGGNTEAFF. This chain connects TRBV2 to TRBJ1-1; 11 nucleotides match TRBD1. CDR1 and CDR2 (germline): SNHLY, FYNNEI. V lost 5 bases, J lost 1 base, and 3 bases stayed unmatched. This CDR3 has 15 residues. Looking up the rest from reference TRBV2 and TRBJ1-1 gives the full variable domain: EPEVTQTPSHQVTQMGQEVILRCVPISNHLYFYWYRQILGQKVEFLVSFYNNEISEKSEIFDDQFSVERPDGSNFTLKIRSTKLEDSAMYFCASSSGTGGNTEAFFGQGTRLTVV.

In this sample, this clonotype turned up many times. The chain couples TRBV7-8 to TRBJ1-2, with 10 positions matching TRBD1. Germline CDR1 SGHVS, CDR2 FQNEAQ. This CDR3 is 17 amino acids long. V was clipped by 4 bases and J by 5 bases; unmatched bases: 13. CDR3 nucleotide sequence: TGTGCCAGCAGCTCCGACGACAGGGGGCACGTCCAGTATGGCTACACCTTC. Protein product: CASSSDDRGHVQYGYTF.

The rearrangement links TRBV28 to TRBJ2-1, with 10 bases that match TRBD2. The germline gives CDR1 MDHEN, CDR2 SYDVKM. This CDR3 spans 15 amino acids. The V and J ends lost 10 bases and 7 bases, in that order; junction bases with no gene match: 13. CDR3 amino acids: CATESGSGRVNEQFF. CDR3 nucleotides: TGTGCCACCGAATCAGGGAGCGGGAGGGTTAATGAGCAGTTCTTC.

This clonotype came up many times. This chain connects TRBV5-1 to TRBJ1-2, with D perhaps TRBD1 (5 bases). Germline V lookup: CDR1 SGHRS, CDR2 YFSETQ. Trimming removed 0 bases from V and 0 bases from J, with 9 bases in between. The CDR3 totals 15 residues. The CDR3 spells CASSLAGAANYGYTF. The CDR3 DNA reads as TGCGCCAGCAGCTTGGCCGGGGCAGCTAACTATGGCTACACCTTC. The full variable domain, with the rest looked up from reference TRBV5-1 and TRBJ1-2, is KAGVTQTPRYLIKTRGQQVTLSCSPISGHRSVSWYQQTPGQGLQFLFEYFSETQRNKGNFPGRFSGRQFSNSRSEMNVSTLELGDSALYLCASSLAGAANYGYTFGSGTRLTVV.